The entry below gives a single T cell receptor (beta chain) sequence along with its context. Data came from immunoSEQ multiplex PCR; TCRdb stores just in-frame clones and leaves some out. Among 130,000 or so clones listed, 89% were seen once. The sample is drawn from a study of control samples from healthy donors and cancer patients. CDR3 length: 15 amino acids. Germline lookup yields CDR1 MGHDK and CDR2 SYGVNS. Germline trimming cut 2 bases from V and 2 bases from J; bases unmatched to any gene: 5. J is TRBJ2-7 and V is TRBV25-1, with TRBD2 matching 8 bases. The TCR originated in a man over 45 in good health. Material for sequencing was blood. CDR3 amino acids: CASSEHGGAAYEQYF. CDR3 nucleotide sequence: TGTGCCAGCAGTGAACACGGGGGGGCAGCCTACGAGCAGTACTTC.